This record looks at one T cell receptor (beta chain) sequence and its context. The data originate from a study of blood T cell repertoires in COVID-19. At the level of the study: Acute and convalescent COVID-19 samples came from the United States, Italy and Spain. PBMCs, B-cell-depleted T cells, or T cells provided the cDNA or gDNA that made up the material.

Data came from immunoSEQ multiplex PCR; TCRdb stores just in-frame clones and leaves some out. The repertoire holds 85,000 to 90,000 clones, with 65% to 90% as singletons. V was trimmed by 2 bases and J by 4 bases, leaving 5 bases between them. Germline CDR1 SGHTA, CDR2 FQGNSA. The CDR3 runs 12 residues. The chain links TRBV7-2 to TRBJ2-5; no firm D call. Material for sequencing was peripheral blood. The sequence was obtained from a woman older than 75 with active or convalescent COVID-19. As DNA, the CDR3 is TGTGCCAGCAGCTTACAGGTAGAGACCCAGTACTTC. It specifies CASSLQVETQYF.